The present T cell receptor (beta chain) was sequenced within a study of blood T cells in healthy people across ages. Regarding the study as a whole: Diversity figures based on one million T cells were deemed too low.

A second roughly 6 to 12 cycle PCR used barcoded and J-beta primers. A single record per CDR3 protein comes from TCRdb applying MiXCR to the 5' RACE reads. The sample yields hundreds of thousands of distinct CDR3 sequences, 49% seen once. This clonotype occurred once. What it recognizes is unknown. The sequencing input was blood. The sequence derives from a woman aged 60-75 years in good health.

The CDR3 loop is CASSLAGANGQPQHF. The CDR3 DNA reads as TGTGCCAGCAGCTTAGCTGGAGCAAATGGACAGCCCCAGCATTTT. This chain uses TRBV7-2 with TRBJ1-5; D call uncertain. This CDR3 has 15 residues. CDR1 and CDR2 from the germline V gene are SGHTA and FQGNSA. V lost 0 bases, J lost 7 bases, and 13 bases lay in between. Full variable domain (missing parts from reference TRBV7-2 and TRBJ1-5): GAGVSQSPSNKVTEKGKDVELRCDPISGHTALYWYRQSLGQGLEFLIYFQGNSAPDKSGLPSDRFSAERTGGSVSTLTIQRTQQEDSAVYLCASSLAGANGQPQHFGDGTRLSIL.